This entry describes one T cell receptor beta chain. The antigen it binds to is not known. Within one base of it there is no much larger clone, and no base qualities were kept. The immunoSEQ Assay, a bias-controlled multiplex PCR, was used to amplify TCRbeta CDR3 regions from genomic DNA. The study's processing was this. The number of nucleated cells in each sample was estimated by amplification of reference gene primers within the assay. Sequence reads were collapsed and filtered to measure the absolute abundance of every unique TCRbeta CDR3 rearrangement. Productive Simpson clonality was computed per sample as the square root of Simpson's diversity index over productive rearrangements. TCRdb re-hosts the immuneACCESS table, in-frame sequences only. Its copies lack some clones; in the studies checked, an unresolved V gene accounts for under half of them, and the cause for the rest is not known. V, J and clone size are those of that table, while D and trimming were read from the DNA. Here the sample has approximately 32,000 clones; over 75% occur a single time. About 14% of the sample rests with the top ten.

The sample comes from a study of blood T cell repertoires in COVID-19 (dated by TCRdb to 2020 to 2022). At the level of the whole study: Samples covering the acute and convalescent phases of COVID-19 were provided by collaborators in the United States, Italy and Spain. The material from the prospective study consisted of cDNA or gDNA derived from T cells, B-cell-depleted T cells, or PBMCs. Sample metadata almost always included a de-identified subject ID, COVID-19 status, age in years and sex. Where available, HLA class I and class II types were obtained from metadata supplied by the sample provider rather than from assay-based typing. Samples came from the ongoing ImmuneRACE study (first 160 participants) plus 1,254 subjects from 6 global collaborators. A freely available public database, intended as a resource for researchers studying the immune response to SARS-CoV-2, is where the repertoires were released. The dataset comprised deeply sampled blood TCRbeta repertoires from subjects exposed to, actively infected with, or recovered from COVID-19. The paper's findings and limits, for the study overall: How much clinical and demographic metadata was included differed by source and by participant, and the metadata was provided uncurated.

At the junction V is shortened by 6 bases and J by 4 bases, with 11 bases in between. Including the terminal cysteine and phenylalanine, the CDR3 comprises 13 residues. Just the 39-base CDR3 DNA is kept, in frame starting at base 1. The collaborating institutions used their own protocols to collect whole blood in K2EDTA tubes. For TCRbeta analysis, collaborators shipped samples in one of three forms: frozen whole blood, isolated PBMCs, or DNA extracted from either of those sample types. This receptor was identified in a man aged 60-69 years with active COVID-19. Sequencing was carried out using peripheral blood. The chain is encoded by TRBV12-3 or TRBV12-4 joined to TRBJ2-3; TRBD1 is a possible D gene, resting on 6 matching bases. The sequence in DNA is TGTGCCAGCAGATCCACAGGGCCAGATACGCAGTATTTT. Translated, this gives CASRSTGPDTQYF.